A single sample gave rise to the 30 T cell receptor beta chains below, sequenced in a study of T cell responses to AZD1222 COVID-19 vaccine. TCRdb's table, derived via immunoSEQ multiplex PCR, lists solely in-frame clones and lacks some. The repertoire holds 130,000 to 150,000 clones, about 93% seen once, with approximately 2.1% in the top ten. The source was peripheral blood, collected on day 0 of AZD1222 vaccination. Receptor source: an adult in good health.

The chain couples TRBV19 to TRBJ2-5; D call uncertain. The CDR3 extends over 13 amino acids. Germline V gene lookup returns CDR1 LNHDA and CDR2 SQIVND (reference sequence). V lost 5 bases, J lost 4 bases, and 11 bases lay in between. The CDR3 DNA reads as TGTGCCAGTAGTGCCCCCCGGCGAGAGACCCAGTACTTC. Translated: CASSAPRRETQYF. Filled out from reference TRBV19 and TRBJ2-5, the complete variable domain reads DGGITQSPKYLFRKEGQNVTLSCEQNLNHDAMYWYRQDPGQGLRLIYYSQIVNDFQKGDIAEGYSVSREKKESFPLTVTSAQKNPTAFYLCASSAPRRETQYFGPGTRLLVL.

The rearrangement links TRBV6-5 to TRBJ1-2; the D gene is possibly TRBD1 (5 bases). CDR3 length equals 15 residues. Per germline, CDR1 MNHEY and CDR2 SVGAGI. Trimming left V 7 bases short and J 0 bases short, with 15 bases between. For the CDR3, the DNA is TGTGCCAGCATTTCTAGGGGCCGAGCTAACTATGGCTACACCTTC. This gives the protein CASISRGRANYGYTF.

The chain carries TRBV27 and TRBJ2-2; D is possibly TRBD1 (5 bases). Germline CDR1 and CDR2: MNHEY and SMNVEV (reference sequence). V shed 5 bases and J shed 4 bases, with 11 bases lying between them. CDR3 length: 14 residues. CDR3 DNA: TGTGCCAGCAGTGGACACGGTGGCACCGGGGAGCTGTTTTTT. Its protein is CASSGHGGTGELFF.

This clone showed up just a few times. The chain employs TRBV2 and TRBJ2-1; D is ambiguous. This CDR3 comprises 11 residues. The germline V gene encodes CDR1 SNHLY and CDR2 FYNNEI. The V and J ends lost 9 bases and 8 bases respectively, with 11 bases between them. The CDR3 here is CASKVVDEQFF. The CDR3 bases are TGTGCCAGTAAAGTGGTGGATGAGCAGTTCTTC.

The chain carries TRBV7-9 and TRBJ1-1; D uncertain. CDR1 is SEHNR, CDR2 FQNEAQ, per germline (reference sequence). V lost 9 bases to trimming and J lost 1 base, with 12 bases between them. The CDR3 has 13 residues. This CDR3 reads CASLGQTNTEAFF. CDR3 nucleotide sequence: TGTGCCAGTCTCGGGCAGACGAACACTGAAGCTTTCTTT.

This clone was recorded once. The chain joins TRBV3-1 (or the pseudogene TRBV3-2) to TRBJ2-7; D perhaps matches TRBD2 (6 bases). The CDR3 loop spans 18 amino acids. Germline assignment: CDR1 LGHDT and CDR2 YNNKEL (reference sequence). Deletions cut 0 bases from V and 0 bases from J, with 18 bases between. For the CDR3, the DNA is TGTGCCAGCAGCCAAGATTATAGGTTGGCTAGCGACTCCTACGAGCAGTACTTC. Protein: CASSQDYRLASDSYEQYF.

J is TRBJ1-4 and V is TRBV10-2; D is perhaps TRBD1 (5 bases). Germline loops: CDR1 WSHSY, CDR2 SAAADI. This CDR3 has 16 amino acids. With 3 bases removed from V and 7 bases from J, the gap between germline ends came to 18 bases. Written as DNA, the CDR3 is TGCGCCAGCAGTGACCCTCACAGGTCCCGGCCTGAAAAACTGTTTTTT. Encoded protein: CASSDPHRSRPEKLFF.

The rearrangement links TRBV14 to TRBJ1-2; D gene ambiguous. Germline V gene data show CDR1 as SGHDN and CDR2 as FVKESK. The V end lost 4 bases, the J end lost 6 bases, and 15 bases lay between the germline ends. The CDR3 covers 14 residues. The DNA for the CDR3 is TGTGCCAGCAGCCCTAATACGTCCCCAGATGGCTACACCTTC. Protein: CASSPNTSPDGYTF.

V gene TRBV5-1 combines with J gene TRBJ2-1; 9 bases fit TRBD1. V was clipped by 5 bases and J by 9 bases; unmatched bases: 9. The CDR3 runs 14 residues. The germline gives CDR1 SGHRS, CDR2 YFSETQ. CDR3 bases: TGCGCCAGCAGGACAGGGGGGAACTCTGGTGAGCAGTTCTTC. Translating it yields CASRTGGNSGEQFF.

The J gene is TRBJ2-7, the V gene TRBV27; TRBD2 is a possible D gene (5 bases). Trimming took 8 bases from V and 0 from J, leaving 14 bases between them. Germline lookup yields CDR1 MNHEY and CDR2 SMNVEV (reference sequence). The CDR3 sequence is 14 residues long. The CDR3 region has the DNA TGTGCCAGCCGCCTAGCAGGCGGCTCCTACGAGCAGTACTTC. Amino acids: CASRLAGGSYEQYF.

The V gene is TRBV29-1, the J gene TRBJ2-4; D possibly corresponds to TRBD1 (5 bases). V lost 0 bases, J lost 6 bases, and 21 bases lay in between. Germline values: CDR1 SQVTM, CDR2 ANQGSEA. CDR3 length: 17 amino acids. CDR3 sequence (DNA): TGCAGCGTTGAAGATCCGCCGGACACCCAAGGGCTAAACATTCAGTACTTC. It encodes CSVEDPPDTQGLNIQYF.

V usage is TRBV19 and J usage is TRBJ1-5; D is unresolved. CDR1 and CDR2 (germline): LNHDA, SQIVND (reference sequence). The V end was cut by 5 bases, the J end by 8 bases, with 13 bases between. The CDR3 sequence is 13 residues long. This CDR3 is CASSDRRGEPQHF. DNA for the CDR3: TGTGCCAGTAGTGACCGACGGGGTGAGCCCCAGCATTTT.

The chain uses TRBV7-2 and TRBJ2-1, with 10 bases lining up with TRBD1. The junction had 8 bases not matched to a gene; V was cut back by 5 bases and J by 4 bases. CDR1 is SGHTA and CDR2 is FQGNSA in the germline V gene. The CDR3 is 16 residues long. The CDR3 DNA reads TGTGCCAGCAGCATTCACGGGACAGGGGTGTACAATGAGCAGTTCTTC. It translates to CASSIHGTGVYNEQFF.

The chain couples TRBV2 to TRBJ1-2; D remains unclear. V dropped 1 base and J dropped 7 bases, with 13 bases sitting between them. This CDR3 spans 14 amino acids. Germline loops: CDR1 SNHLY, CDR2 FYNNEI. CDR3 DNA: TGTGCCAGCAGTGAAGAGGGTGCGGGTCGTGGCTACACCTTC. It is translated as CASSEEGAGRGYTF.

This chain connects TRBV30 to TRBJ1-4; D may be TRBD1 (5 bases). The V end lost 0 bases, the J end lost 0 bases, and 17 bases lay between the germline ends. The CDR3 loop spans 18 amino acids. The germline CDR1 and CDR2 sequences are GTSNPN and SVGIG (reference sequence). CDR3 sequence reads: CAWSVERQSPSTNEKLFF. The CDR3 nucleotides are TGTGCCTGGAGTGTGGAGAGACAGTCCCCTTCAACTAATGAAAAACTGTTTTTT.

The chain joins TRBV10-3 to TRBJ2-1; 9 bases line up with TRBD2. Germline V gene sequence: CDR1 ENHRY, CDR2 SYGVKD. The CDR3 loop spans 15 amino acids. V was clipped by 0 bases and J by 8 bases; unmatched bases: 5. CDR3 coding DNA: TGTGCCATCAGTGAGTCCGCGGGAGGGCCTTATGAGCAGTTCTTC. It is translated as CAISESAGGPYEQFF.

The CDR3 here is CASSLGVGDGYTF. The CDR3 DNA sequence: TGCGCCAGCAGCTTGGGAGTAGGGGATGGCTACACCTTC. The chain couples TRBV5-1 to TRBJ1-2; maybe TRBD1 (5 bases). This CDR3 spans 13 amino acids. The V end lost 0 bases, the J end lost 6 bases, and 9 bases lay between the germline ends. Germline-derived CDR1 and CDR2 are SGHRS and YFSETQ.

In its sample, this clone was seen once. This chain connects TRBV5-1 to TRBJ1-4; TRBD1 agrees at 7 bases. The CDR3 spans 17 residues. Losses at the gene ends were 4 bases for V and 0 bases for J; bases not matched to a gene: 9. Germline V gene data show CDR1 as SGHRS and CDR2 as YFSETQ. As DNA, the CDR3 is TGCGCCAGCAGCCCGGGGACAGACTTTGCAACTAATGAAAAACTGTTTTTT. Its translation: CASSPGTDFATNEKLFF.

The J gene is TRBJ2-1, the V gene TRBV7-9; D is unclear. Germline V CDR1 and CDR2: SEHNR, FQNEAQ (reference sequence). V shed 5 bases and J shed 3 bases, with 8 bases lying between them. The CDR3 totals 13 residues. The CDR3 reads CASSKTLYNEQFF. The CDR3 DNA follows: TGTGCCAGCAGCAAGACTCTCTACAATGAGCAGTTCTTC.

The CDR3 DNA follows: TGTGCCAGTAGAGGACTCGACGGAGCTCTCGGTGAGCAGTTCTTC. This gives the protein CASRGLDGALGEQFF. V gene TRBV19 combines with J gene TRBJ2-1, with D tentatively TRBD2 (5 bases). The V end was cut by 6 bases, the J end by 9 bases, with 21 bases between. This CDR3 comprises 15 residues. Per germline, CDR1 LNHDA and CDR2 SQIVND (reference sequence).

CDR3 DNA sequence: TGTGCCAGCAGCTTCCTCGGGGACCGGACGAATACGCAGTATTTT. Protein: CASSFLGDRTNTQYF. The chain recombines TRBV13 with TRBJ2-3; the D call may be TRBD1 or TRBD2 (5 bases each). Trimming took off 3 bases at V and 7 bases at J, with 17 bases between the two ends. The CDR3 sequence is 15 residues long. Germline lookup yields CDR1 PRHDT and CDR2 FYEKMQ (reference sequence).

The chain is built from TRBV7-2 and TRBJ2-2, with unresolved D. The CDR3 covers 14 residues. V dropped 2 bases and J dropped 6 bases, with 10 bases sitting between them. Germline V gives CDR1 SGHTA, CDR2 FQGNSA. The DNA for the CDR3 is TGTGCCAGCAGCTTAAGCAGTCAAGCCGGGGAGCTGTTTTTT. Protein product: CASSLSSQAGELFF.

The gene calls are TRBV7-9 and TRBJ1-3, with TRBD1 matching 7 bases. V shed 4 bases and J 3 bases; nucleotides not matched to a gene: 3. Germline V lookup: CDR1 SEHNR, CDR2 FQNEAQ (reference sequence). This CDR3 is 14 amino acids long. The CDR3 spells CASSSDRDGNTIYF. The CDR3 DNA reads as TGTGCCAGCAGCTCTGACAGGGATGGAAACACCATATATTTT.

V gene TRBV7-9 combines with J gene TRBJ2-5; D may be TRBD1 or TRBD2 (5 bases each). V was pared by 1 base and J by 6 bases, with 9 bases between. Germline CDR1 is SEHNR and CDR2 is FQNEAQ (reference sequence). The CDR3 has 13 residues. CDR3 in DNA: TGTGCCAGCAGCTTAGGAGGGGTGCAGACCCAGTACTTC. Translation: CASSLGGVQTQYF.

This chain links TRBV13 with TRBJ1-1; D is undetermined. The CDR3 is 14 amino acids. V was trimmed by 1 base and J by 1 base, leaving 7 bases between them. Germline V CDR1 and CDR2: PRHDT, FYEKMQ (reference sequence). The CDR3, as DNA: TGTGCCAGCAGCTTAGCATCAAAGAACACTGAAGCTTTCTTT. Its protein product is CASSLASKNTEAFF.

The chain is built from TRBV5-5 and TRBJ1-5; 9 bases match TRBD1. Looked up from germline, CDR1 is SGHKS and CDR2 is YYEKEE (reference sequence). V was pared by 5 bases and J by 6 bases, with 9 bases of the junction left unmatched. The CDR3 totals 15 residues. CDR3 nucleotide sequence: TGTGCCAGCAGTCCCGGGACAGGGCTGGGTCAGCCCCAGCATTTT. This codes for CASSPGTGLGQPQHF.

The J gene is TRBJ2-7, the V gene TRBV5-4, with TRBD1 identical over 7 bases. CDR3 size: 14 residues. Germline-derived CDR1 and CDR2 are SGHNT and YYREEE (reference sequence). The ends lost 3 bases at V and 5 bases at J; junction bases unmatched: 8. This CDR3 reads CASSSSGGIHEQYF. The CDR3 bases are TGTGCCAGCAGCTCCTCAGGGGGTATTCACGAGCAGTACTTC.

J is TRBJ2-7 and V is TRBV2; perhaps D is TRBD1 or TRBD2 (7 bases each). The V end lost 8 bases, the J end lost 6 bases, and 17 bases lay between the germline ends. CDR1 and CDR2 from the germline V gene are SNHLY and FYNNEI. The CDR3 sequence is 13 residues long. In nucleotides, the CDR3 is TGTGCCAGCCACCTCAGGGAGGGGGCCGAGCAGTACTTC. This encodes CASHLREGAEQYF. Based on the CDR3 plus reference TRBV2 and TRBJ2-7, the full variable domain is EPEVTQTPSHQVTQMGQEVILRCVPISNHLYFYWYRQILGQKVEFLVSFYNNEISEKSEIFDDQFSVERPDGSNFTLKIRSTKLEDSAMYFCASHLREGAEQYFGPGTRLTVT.

This clone has a handful of counts. The chain uses TRBV2 and TRBJ2-5, with D perhaps assigned TRBD1 or TRBD2 (7 bases each). V dropped 8 bases and J dropped 1 base, with 17 bases sitting between them. Looked up from germline, CDR1 is SNHLY and CDR2 is FYNNEI. CDR3 length equals 15 residues. CDR3 loop: CASSRGGTFQETQYF. The CDR3 region has the DNA TGTGCCAGCTCCAGGGGGGGGACCTTCCAAGAGACCCAGTACTTC.

The chain combines TRBV13 with TRBJ2-4, with TRBD2 matching 7 bases. Trimming at V came to 5 bases and at J to 5 bases, leaving 12 bases not matched to a gene. Germline V gene sequence: CDR1 PRHDT, CDR2 FYEKMQ (reference sequence). This CDR3 is built from 16 residues. The CDR3 loop is CASSRFGASGENIQYF. As DNA, the CDR3 is TGTGCCAGCAGCCGTTTCGGAGCTAGCGGAGAAAACATTCAGTACTTC.